This TCR beta chain was captured in a study of PD-1 blockade in mismatch repair-deficient tumors. Libraries were prepared by immunoSEQ multiplex PCR; TCRdb keeps only in-frame clonotypes and omits some of them. The sample has tens of thousands of clones; 65% to 85% are singletons. The CDR3 consists of 19 residues. Germline assignment: CDR1 SGHRS and CDR2 YFSETQ. V dropped 4 bases and J dropped 0; count of bases not matched to a gene: 11. The gene calls are TRBV5-1 and TRBJ2-3; 13 bases agree with TRBD2. This sequence originates from an adult with mismatch repair-deficient cancer. The sequenced sample was peripheral blood, obtained 12 weeks after starting pembrolizumab. The CDR3 here is CASSKTGTSGADSTDTQYF. CDR3 DNA: TGCGCCAGCAGCAAAACCGGGACTAGCGGGGCCGATAGCACAGATACGCAGTATTTT.